A selection of T cell receptor beta chains follows, all from one sample in a study of technical replicates of blood from several donors. Using immunoSEQ multiplex PCR, the repertoire was profiled, and TCRdb retains in-frame clones only, with some absent. The repertoire holds about 97,000 clones, with approximately 96% as singletons. Sequencing was carried out using T cells isolated from PBMCs. These receptors were collected from a human donor in good health. The CDR3 runs from the conserved cysteine through the conserved F or W. Each record gives: CDR3 protein, CDR3 DNA, D gene, J gene, clone size, V gene. A D gene is named only where the DNA matches it firmly. Size tells how often a clone was seen (once, few, many) or the class of an expanded clone, and some rows leave it out.

cdr3_aa: CASSTSGGRGVKLFF
cdr3_nt: TGTGCCAGTAGTACCTCAGGAGGGCGGGGAGTAAAACTGTTTTTT
d_call: -
j_call: TRBJ1-4
clone_size: -
v_call: TRBV19

cdr3_aa: CASSPPGTGRLYEQYF
cdr3_nt: TGTGCCAGCAGTCCCCCGGGGACAGGGAGGCTCTACGAGCAGTACTTC
d_call: TRBD1
j_call: TRBJ2-7
clone_size: -
v_call: TRBV27

cdr3_aa: CASSQGTGSSGNTIYF
cdr3_nt: TGCGCCAGCAGCCAAGGGACAGGAAGCTCTGGAAACACCATATATTTT
d_call: TRBD1
j_call: TRBJ1-3
clone_size: once
v_call: TRBV4-1

cdr3_aa: CASSLQGQGVAGELFF
cdr3_nt: TGTGCCAGCAGTTTACAGGGACAGGGGGTAGCGGGGGAGCTGTTTTTT
d_call: TRBD1
j_call: TRBJ2-2
clone_size: -
v_call: TRBV27

cdr3_aa: CASSDRDSEQYF
cdr3_nt: TGTGCCAGCAGCGACAGGGACTCCGAGCAGTACTTC
d_call: -
j_call: TRBJ2-7
clone_size: once
v_call: TRBV27

cdr3_aa: CASSLSLAGVGYEQYF
cdr3_nt: TGTGCCAGCAGTTTATCACTAGCGGGAGTGGGCTACGAGCAGTACTTC
d_call: TRBD2
j_call: TRBJ2-7
clone_size: -
v_call: TRBV27

cdr3_aa: CASGVRMETQYF
cdr3_nt: TGTGCTAGTGGTGTCAGAATGGAGACCCAGTACTTC
d_call: -
j_call: TRBJ2-5
clone_size: -
v_call: TRBV12-5

cdr3_aa: CSVTGQEAGELFF
cdr3_nt: TGCAGCGTAACGGGACAGGAGGCCGGGGAGCTGTTTTTT
d_call: TRBD1
j_call: TRBJ2-2
clone_size: -
v_call: TRBV29-1

cdr3_aa: CATSRGTSGINSAEQFF
cdr3_nt: TGTGCCACCAGCAGGGGGACTAGCGGGATTAATAGTGCTGAGCAGTTCTTC
d_call: TRBD2
j_call: TRBJ2-1
clone_size: -
v_call: TRBV15

cdr3_aa: CASRQQGRASNQPQHF
cdr3_nt: TGTGCCAGCAGACAACAGGGACGGGCTAGCAATCAGCCCCAGCATTTT
d_call: -
j_call: TRBJ1-5
clone_size: -
v_call: TRBV27

cdr3_aa: CASSESLAGGLDTQYF
cdr3_nt: TGCGCCAGCAGTGAGTCTCTAGCGGGAGGTCTAGATACGCAGTATTTT
d_call: TRBD2
j_call: TRBJ2-3
clone_size: -
v_call: TRBV10-1

cdr3_aa: CASSHGVLAKNIQYF
cdr3_nt: TGTGCCAGCAGCCACGGGGTCCTAGCCAAAAACATTCAGTACTTC
d_call: -
j_call: TRBJ2-4
clone_size: -
v_call: TRBV7-2

cdr3_aa: CASSDRYPGQVTGELFF
cdr3_nt: TGTGCCAGCAGCGACCGATATCCGGGACAGGTCACCGGGGAGCTGTTTTTT
d_call: TRBD1
j_call: TRBJ2-2
clone_size: -
v_call: TRBV9

cdr3_aa: CASSISGSGLETQYF
cdr3_nt: TGTGCCAGTAGTATAAGCGGGAGCGGGTTAGAGACCCAGTACTTC
d_call: TRBD2
j_call: TRBJ2-5
clone_size: -
v_call: TRBV19

cdr3_aa: CASSPTGYNTEAFF
cdr3_nt: TGTGCCAGCAGCCCGACAGGGTACAACACTGAAGCTTTCTTT
d_call: TRBD1
j_call: TRBJ1-1
clone_size: few
v_call: TRBV27

cdr3_aa: CSVDLAGYGYTF
cdr3_nt: TGCAGCGTTGACTTGGCAGGGTATGGCTACACCTTC
d_call: -
j_call: TRBJ1-2
clone_size: once
v_call: TRBV29-1

cdr3_aa: CASSPILAEDLNEQFF
cdr3_nt: TGTGCCAGCAGCCCAATCCTGGCAGAAGACTTGAATGAGCAGTTCTTC
d_call: -
j_call: TRBJ2-1
clone_size: -
v_call: TRBV4-2

cdr3_aa: CAISETNSGANVLTF
cdr3_nt: TGTGCCATCAGTGAGACAAATTCTGGGGCCAACGTCCTGACTTTC
d_call: -
j_call: TRBJ2-6
clone_size: -
v_call: TRBV10-3

cdr3_aa: CATAAAGSIQYF
cdr3_nt: TGTGCCACCGCAGCGGCGGGTAGCATTCAGTACTTC
d_call: -
j_call: TRBJ2-4
clone_size: -
v_call: TRBV10-3

cdr3_aa: CASSVGLLNTEAFF
cdr3_nt: TGTGCCAGCAGCGTAGGACTGCTGAACACTGAAGCTTTCTTT
d_call: -
j_call: TRBJ1-1
clone_size: -
v_call: TRBV9

cdr3_aa: CASSALVGRHEQFF
cdr3_nt: TGTGCCAGCAGCGCACTGGTGGGCCGACATGAGCAGTTCTTC
d_call: -
j_call: TRBJ2-1
clone_size: -
v_call: TRBV9

cdr3_aa: CMTSRGNEQFF
cdr3_nt: TGCATGACTAGCAGAGGGAATGAGCAGTTCTTC
d_call: TRBD2
j_call: TRBJ2-1
clone_size: -
v_call: TRBV19

cdr3_aa: CASSPTRVPLHYEQYF
cdr3_nt: TGTGCCAGCAGCCCGACGCGGGTTCCTCTCCATTACGAGCAGTACTTC
d_call: -
j_call: TRBJ2-7
clone_size: -
v_call: TRBV11-3

cdr3_aa: CASSRDRFNEKLFF
cdr3_nt: TGTGCCAGCAGCAGGGACAGATTTAATGAAAAACTGTTTTTT
d_call: TRBD1
j_call: TRBJ1-4
clone_size: -
v_call: TRBV6-1

cdr3_aa: CASSLGDRGGTEAFF
cdr3_nt: TGCGCCAGCAGCTTGGGGGACAGGGGCGGCACTGAAGCTTTCTTT
d_call: TRBD1
j_call: TRBJ1-1
clone_size: -
v_call: TRBV5-1

cdr3_aa: CASSRRDRNTGELFF
cdr3_nt: TGTGCCAGCAGCCGCCGGGACAGGAACACCGGGGAGCTGTTTTTT
d_call: TRBD1
j_call: TRBJ2-2
clone_size: once
v_call: TRBV14

cdr3_aa: CASSDSTSGGGSDTQYF
cdr3_nt: TGTGCCAGCAGTGACTCAACTAGCGGAGGGGGGTCAGATACGCAGTATTTT
d_call: TRBD2
j_call: TRBJ2-3
clone_size: once
v_call: TRBV6-4

cdr3_aa: CASRVESGSENTQYF
cdr3_nt: TGTGCCAGCAGGGTTGAGAGCGGGAGTGAAAATACGCAGTATTTT
d_call: TRBD2
j_call: TRBJ2-3
clone_size: -
v_call: TRBV2

cdr3_aa: CASSFSLAGNYEQYF
cdr3_nt: TGTGCCAGTAGTTTCAGTCTAGCGGGAAACTACGAGCAGTACTTC
d_call: TRBD2
j_call: TRBJ2-7
clone_size: once
v_call: TRBV19

cdr3_aa: CASSLRSGSTEKLFF
cdr3_nt: TGCGCCAGCAGCTTGAGATCGGGAAGTACTGAAAAACTGTTTTTT
d_call: -
j_call: TRBJ1-4
clone_size: -
v_call: TRBV5-1

cdr3_aa: CASKKDRVDTIYF
cdr3_nt: TGTGCCAGCAAGAAGGACAGGGTGGACACCATATATTTT
d_call: TRBD1
j_call: TRBJ1-3
clone_size: -
v_call: TRBV2

cdr3_aa: CATEGRFNEQFF
cdr3_nt: TGTGCCACGGAGGGGCGCTTCAATGAGCAGTTCTTC
d_call: -
j_call: TRBJ2-1
clone_size: once
v_call: TRBV2

cdr3_aa: CASSNTLRQDLAGNTIYF
cdr3_nt: TGTGCCAGCAGCAACACCCTAAGACAGGACCTTGCTGGAAACACCATATATTTT
d_call: -
j_call: TRBJ1-3
clone_size: -
v_call: TRBV7-8

cdr3_aa: CASSSLQAMNTEAFF
cdr3_nt: TGTGCCAGCAGCTCTCTCCAGGCTATGAACACTGAAGCTTTCTTT
d_call: -
j_call: TRBJ1-1
clone_size: -
v_call: TRBV5-5

cdr3_aa: CASSGTVGNEQFF
cdr3_nt: TGTGCCAGCAGCGGGACAGTAGGCAATGAGCAGTTCTTC
d_call: TRBD1
j_call: TRBJ2-1
clone_size: -
v_call: TRBV7-9

cdr3_aa: CASTYPGTVYMNTEAFF
cdr3_nt: TGTGCCAGCACCTATCCAGGGACAGTCTACATGAACACTGAAGCTTTCTTT
d_call: TRBD1
j_call: TRBJ1-1
clone_size: -
v_call: TRBV7-9

cdr3_aa: CASGWNRGGGYTF
cdr3_nt: TGTGCCAGTGGCTGGAACAGGGGAGGAGGCTACACCTTC
d_call: TRBD1
j_call: TRBJ1-2
clone_size: once
v_call: TRBV7-9

cdr3_aa: CAWSTAVNSNQPQHF
cdr3_nt: TGTGCCTGGAGCACCGCAGTAAATAGCAATCAGCCCCAGCATTTT
d_call: -
j_call: TRBJ1-5
clone_size: -
v_call: TRBV30

cdr3_aa: CASSLTHTHRFEKLFF
cdr3_nt: TGTGCCAGCAGTTTGACACATACACACAGGTTTGAAAAACTGTTTTTT
d_call: -
j_call: TRBJ1-4
clone_size: -
v_call: TRBV27

cdr3_aa: CASSSSGASNQPQHF
cdr3_nt: TGTGCCAGCAGTTCCTCAGGGGCTAGCAATCAGCCCCAGCATTTT
d_call: -
j_call: TRBJ1-5
clone_size: -
v_call: TRBV6-5

cdr3_aa: CASSPLSGEMGEQYF
cdr3_nt: TGTGCCAGCTCACCACTGTCGGGAGAAATGGGCGAGCAGTACTTC
d_call: -
j_call: TRBJ2-7
clone_size: once
v_call: TRBV18

cdr3_aa: CASSLGRRVSETQYF
cdr3_nt: TGTGCCAGCAGCTTAGGACGGAGGGTGTCAGAGACCCAGTACTTC
d_call: -
j_call: TRBJ2-5
clone_size: -
v_call: TRBV7-2

cdr3_aa: CASSEVSGDGETQYF
cdr3_nt: TGCGCCAGCAGTGAGGTTAGCGGGGACGGAGAGACCCAGTACTTC
d_call: TRBD2
j_call: TRBJ2-5
clone_size: -
v_call: TRBV10-2

cdr3_aa: CASRGGYEQYF
cdr3_nt: TGTGCCAGCAGAGGGGGCTACGAGCAGTACTTC
d_call: -
j_call: TRBJ2-7
clone_size: -
v_call: TRBV5-5

cdr3_aa: CASSQPGLAVTGELFF
cdr3_nt: TGCGCCAGCAGCCAACCGGGACTAGCGGTCACCGGGGAGCTGTTTTTT
d_call: TRBD2
j_call: TRBJ2-2
clone_size: -
v_call: TRBV4-3

cdr3_aa: CASGPHNQPQHF
cdr3_nt: TGTGCCAGCGGGCCCCACAATCAGCCCCAGCATTTT
d_call: -
j_call: TRBJ1-5
clone_size: few
v_call: TRBV2

cdr3_aa: CASSTDRDQPQHF
cdr3_nt: TGTGCCAGCAGTACGGACAGGGACCAGCCCCAGCATTTT
d_call: TRBD1
j_call: TRBJ1-5
clone_size: -
v_call: TRBV2

cdr3_aa: CASSGARSSGVGGTQYF
cdr3_nt: TGTGCCAGCAGTGGGGCGCGGTCTAGCGGGGTAGGAGGTACGCAGTATTTT
d_call: TRBD2
j_call: TRBJ2-3
clone_size: -
v_call: TRBV6-1

cdr3_aa: CASGVGYSNQPQHF
cdr3_nt: TGTGCCAGCGGAGTGGGTTATAGCAATCAGCCCCAGCATTTT
d_call: -
j_call: TRBJ1-5
clone_size: -
v_call: TRBV6-1

cdr3_aa: CASGSIQGTHEQYF
cdr3_nt: TGTGCCAGCGGATCAATACAGGGGACGCACGAGCAGTACTTC
d_call: TRBD1
j_call: TRBJ2-7
clone_size: -
v_call: TRBV27

cdr3_aa: CAISWDQGGTEAFF
cdr3_nt: TGTGCCATCTCATGGGACCAGGGGGGCACTGAAGCTTTCTTT
d_call: TRBD1
j_call: TRBJ1-1
clone_size: -
v_call: TRBV10-3

cdr3_aa: CASSYFAGNPNEQFF
cdr3_nt: TGTGCCAGCAGTTACTTCGCGGGAAACCCGAATGAGCAGTTCTTC
d_call: -
j_call: TRBJ2-1
clone_size: -
v_call: TRBV6-5

cdr3_aa: CASSQDRGGNTIYF
cdr3_nt: TGCGCCAGCAGCCAAGACCGAGGTGGAAACACCATATATTTT
d_call: -
j_call: TRBJ1-3
clone_size: -
v_call: TRBV4-3

cdr3_aa: CASRQTGFYEKLFF
cdr3_nt: TGTGCCAGCAGGCAGACAGGGTTTTATGAAAAACTGTTTTTT
d_call: TRBD1
j_call: TRBJ1-4
clone_size: -
v_call: TRBV27

cdr3_aa: CAWAGDYQPQHF
cdr3_nt: TGTGCCTGGGCAGGGGATTATCAGCCCCAGCATTTT
d_call: -
j_call: TRBJ1-5
clone_size: -
v_call: TRBV30

cdr3_aa: CASSGDRGLSEQYF
cdr3_nt: TGTGCCAGCAGCGGAGACAGGGGGCTGTCTGAGCAGTACTTC
d_call: TRBD1
j_call: TRBJ2-7
clone_size: -
v_call: TRBV5-6

cdr3_aa: CASSSGQSWEEQYF
cdr3_nt: TGCGCCAGCAGCTCGGGACAGTCGTGGGAAGAGCAGTACTTC
d_call: TRBD1
j_call: TRBJ2-7
clone_size: -
v_call: TRBV5-1

cdr3_aa: CASSGLRSYEQYF
cdr3_nt: TGTGCCAGCAGCGGTCTGAGAAGCTACGAGCAGTACTTC
d_call: -
j_call: TRBJ2-7
clone_size: once
v_call: TRBV11-2

cdr3_aa: CASSLERTEQYF
cdr3_nt: TGTGCCAGCAGCTTAGAAAGAACTGAGCAGTACTTC
d_call: -
j_call: TRBJ2-7
clone_size: once
v_call: TRBV11-2

cdr3_aa: CASSSAPGGKSYEQYF
cdr3_nt: TGTGCCAGTAGTAGTGCCCCGGGGGGTAAGAGCTACGAGCAGTACTTC
d_call: TRBD2
j_call: TRBJ2-7
clone_size: -
v_call: TRBV19